Listed below are T cell receptor beta chains from one sample, sequenced in a study of beta chain features in type 1 diabetes. The repertoire was sequenced with immunoSEQ multiplex PCR; TCRdb's copy has only in-frame clones and lacks some. Of 450,000 to 550,000 clones detected, around 30% appear once; the ten largest clones hold around 0.065%. Sample: naive CD4+ T cells from blood. These receptors all come from a man aged 18-30 years in good health. The CDR3 runs from the conserved cysteine through the conserved F or W. Fields, in order: J gene, D gene, V gene, clone size, CDR3 protein, CDR3 DNA. A D gene is named only where the DNA matches it firmly. The size field is filled for only some rows; it gives once, few, many or a size class.

>TRBJ2-1|TRBD2|TRBV25-1|few
CASSVLAGGHFDNEQFF
TGTGCCAGCAGTGTGCTAGCGGGAGGGCATTTTGACAATGAGCAGTTCTTC
>TRBJ2-1|-|TRBV5-6|-
CASSLGLDEQFF
TGTGCCAGCAGCTTGGGACTTGATGAGCAGTTCTTC
>TRBJ2-5|-|TRBV7-2|-
CASSLAARLETQYF
TGTGCCAGCAGCTTAGCGGCTAGACTCGAGACCCAGTACTTC
>TRBJ2-7|-|TRBV9|few
CASSVVQSSYEQYF
TGTGCCAGCAGCGTAGTGCAGAGCTCCTACGAGCAGTACTTC
>TRBJ2-3|-|TRBV13|few
CASSQNREDTQYF
TGTGCCAGCAGCCAGAATCGAGAGGATACGCAGTATTTT
>TRBJ2-5|TRBD2|TRBV15|-
CATSREGGRFFQETQYF
TGTGCCACCAGCAGAGAGGGCGGGAGGTTCTTCCAAGAGACCCAGTACTTC
>TRBJ2-3|TRBD1|TRBV5-1|-
CASSSDRAHGDTQYF
TGCGCCAGCAGCTCCGACAGGGCTCACGGGGATACGCAGTATTTT
>TRBJ2-3|TRBD2|TRBV18|few
CASSPTSGSTDTQYF
TGTGCCAGCTCACCAACTAGCGGGAGTACAGATACGCAGTATTTT
>TRBJ1-2|TRBD1|TRBV10-3|few
CAITSDRNYGYTF
TGTGCCATCACCTCGGACAGGAACTATGGCTACACCTTC
>TRBJ2-7|-|TRBV10-3|-
CAISESGTQGSYEQYF
TGTGCCATCAGTGAGTCCGGGACGCAAGGATCCTACGAGCAGTACTTC
>TRBJ2-1|TRBD1|TRBV7-2|-
CASSLEVGGHNEQFF
TGTGCCAGCAGCTTAGAAGTAGGGGGCCACAATGAGCAGTTCTTC
>TRBJ2-1|TRBD2|TRBV7-8|-
CASSFGLAGVDEQFF
TGTGCCAGCAGCTTTGGACTAGCGGGAGTCGATGAGCAGTTCTTC
>TRBJ2-7|-|TRBV28|few
CASSLRQVVYEQYF
TGTGCCAGCAGTTTACGACAGGTTGTCTACGAGCAGTACTTC
>TRBJ1-1|-|TRBV14|-
CASSPMPGRPNTEAFF
TGTGCCAGCAGCCCAATGCCGGGACGGCCGAACACTGAAGCTTTCTTT
>TRBJ1-5|-|TRBV5-1|-
CASSLSSEQPQHF
TGCGCCAGCAGCTTGTCCAGTGAACAGCCCCAGCATTTT
>TRBJ2-1|TRBD1|TRBV30|-
CASSGQGYNEQFF
TGTGCCTCCTCGGGACAGGGCTACAATGAGCAGTTCTTC
>TRBJ2-7|-|TRBV25-1|-
CASSEMGRRSSYEQYF
TGTGCCAGCAGTGAAATGGGGAGGCGATCGTCCTACGAGCAGTACTTC
>TRBJ2-1|TRBD1|TRBV10-3|-
CAISRDRGDNEQFF
TGTGCCATCAGCCGGGACAGGGGTGACAATGAGCAGTTCTTC
>TRBJ2-3|-|TRBV29-1|few
CSVRQANADTQYF
TGCAGCGTCAGACAGGCAAACGCAGATACGCAGTATTTT
>TRBJ1-3|TRBD1|TRBV7-2|-
CASSQDRASGNTIYF
TGTGCCAGCAGCCAGGACAGGGCGTCTGGAAACACCATATATTTT
>TRBJ2-7|TRBD2|TRBV18|once
CASSETSAAYEQYF
TGTGCCAGCTCAGAGACTAGCGCTGCCTACGAGCAGTACTTC
>TRBJ2-1|TRBD2|TRBV7-3|few
CASSLSRESEQFF
TGTGCCAGCAGCTTATCGCGGGAGTCGGAGCAGTTCTTC
>TRBJ2-3|TRBD1|TRBV6-5|few
CASSRGTGDTDTQYF
TGTGCCAGCAGCCGCGGGACAGGGGACACAGATACGCAGTATTTT
>TRBJ1-4|TRBD1|TRBV9|few
CASSVAFWDRGPTTNEKLFF
TGTGCCAGCAGCGTAGCTTTTTGGGACAGGGGGCCAACAACTAATGAAAAACTGTTTTTT
>TRBJ1-2|-|TRBV20-1|few
CSASGVGYTF
TGCAGTGCTAGCGGGGTTGGCTACACCTTC
>TRBJ2-7|TRBD2|TRBV29-1|few
CSAGPGQGLAGSYEQYF
TGCAGCGCCGGCCCGGGACAAGGACTAGCGGGAAGCTACGAGCAGTACTTC
>TRBJ2-3|TRBD2|TRBV28|-
CASSSPYSGRAYTQYF
TGTGCCAGCAGTTCCCCCTATAGCGGGAGGGCCTATACGCAGTATTTT
>TRBJ1-5|-|TRBV7-2|-
CASSLAREGSQHF
TGTGCCAGCAGCTTAGCGAGGGAGGGGTCCCAGCATTTT
>TRBJ2-2|TRBD1|TRBV29-1|-
CSGRTGGGGELFF
TGCAGCGGTAGGACAGGGGGCGGCGGGGAGCTGTTTTTT
>TRBJ1-1|TRBD1|TRBV2|-
CASSGQGFGTEAFF
TGTGCCAGCAGTGGACAGGGTTTCGGCACTGAAGCTTTCTTT
>TRBJ2-5|TRBD1|TRBV29-1|-
CSADRGRETQYF
TGCAGCGCGGACAGGGGGCGGGAGACCCAGTACTTC
>TRBJ1-2|-|TRBV5-1|few
CASSLDANDYGYTF
TGCGCCAGCAGCTTGGATGCGAACGACTATGGCTACACCTTC
>TRBJ2-1|-|TRBV7-8|-
CASSSGVNYNEQFF
TGTGCCAGCAGCTCGGGCGTTAACTACAATGAGCAGTTCTTC
>TRBJ2-1|-|TRBV7-2|-
CASRYRVGQNEQFF
TGTGCCAGCAGGTACAGGGTGGGTCAAAATGAGCAGTTCTTC
>TRBJ2-7|TRBD1|TRBV23-1|few
CASSQPDRVSSYEQYF
TGCGCCAGCAGTCAACCAGACAGGGTCAGCTCCTACGAGCAGTACTTC
>TRBJ1-4|-|TRBV30|-
CAWSDGLSHEWEKLFF
TGTGCCTGGAGTGACGGGCTCTCGCATGAATGGGAAAAACTGTTTTTT
>TRBJ2-3|TRBD1|TRBV7-9|few
CASSPTGSGTDTQYF
TGTGCCAGCAGCCCGACAGGGTCCGGCACAGATACGCAGTATTTT
>TRBJ2-1|TRBD2|TRBV19|-
CASSIQAGVGYNEQFF
TGTGCCAGTAGTATTCAAGCGGGAGTCGGTTACAATGAGCAGTTCTTC
>TRBJ1-3|TRBD1|TRBV30|-
CAWSPGTGGNSGNTIYF
TGTGCCTGGAGCCCCGGGACAGGAGGCAACTCTGGAAACACCATATATTTT